The present T cell receptor beta chain was sequenced within a study of T cells in Graves' hyperthyroidism and ophthalmopathy (dated by TCRdb to about 2019). As for the study more broadly: Peripheral blood was collected at initial diagnosis, before any treatment. A discovery cohort of around 98 patients, approximately 44 with Graves' ophthalmopathy and more than 55 with stable Graves' hyperthyroidism, was used to find distinguishing TCR V-J signatures. Whether ophthalmopathy could be predicted prospectively was tested in an independent validation cohort made up of some 20 hyperthyroidism patients plus 17 patients who later progressed to ophthalmopathy. For training and testing, the roughly 93 patients in the discovery cohort were randomly divided in a 7:3 ratio. Thyroid tissue and blood T-cell repertoires from about six Graves' hyperthyroidism patients were also compared in the study. Following sampling, methimazole starting at 30 mg daily was given to hyperthyroidism patients, and high-dose intravenous methylprednisolone was given to ophthalmopathy patients. TCR Vbeta CDR3 sequencing of 130 to 150 peripheral blood samples (43 ophthalmopathy, roughly 74 hyperthyroidism and approximately 17 progressor patients) is reported in the paper.

From its cysteine to its phenylalanine, the CDR3 spans 18 amino acids. Here the CDR3 DNA is all that survives: 54 bases in frame from base 1. Ends trimmed: V by 0 bases, J by 5 bases; bases unmatched to a gene: 12. CDR1 and CDR2 are read off the germline V gene as KGHDR and SFDVKD. Graves' hyperthyroidism was defined as stable when no progression to ophthalmopathy occurred over 18 months of follow-up. The hyperthyroidism patients were between 18 and 65 years old and newly diagnosed, with a disease duration of less than 2 months. The study excluded patients with uncontrolled infections, other autoimmune diseases, pregnancy or lactation. Clinical symptoms, serum thyroxine and TRAb, thyroid ultrasound, and orbital computed tomography formed the basis for the diagnoses. PBMCs were separated from 7.5 to 10 ml of fresh peripheral blood using Ficoll-Paque density gradient centrifugation. Total RNA was extracted using Trizol reagent, and RNA quality was assessed on an Agilent 2100 Bioanalyzer.

Paper-wide results and their limitations: In validation, progression to ophthalmopathy was predicted by the model with nearly 71% sensitivity and 72.22% specificity, a median of roughly six months before onset. A model built on a 13 V-J signature distinguished ophthalmopathy from stable hyperthyroidism, reaching around 88% sensitivity and about 81% specificity in cross-validation and 80%/75% in testing. Most expanded thyroid clonotypes (frequency above 0.001) were also detected in blood, a finding suggesting that blood repertoires may reflect thyroid immune responses. No statistical method was used to set the sample size in advance, and investigators knew the group allocation.

The TCR beta CDR3 regions were amplified from RNA transcripts. For the first round of RT-PCR on the TCR CDR3, the HTBI primer set was used together with the Qiagen OneStep RT-PCR kit. A second multiplex PCR round built the libraries, followed by size selection and purification. The libraries were sequenced on an Illumina HiSeq2000 using paired-end 100 bp reads. The study's own analysis went as follows. SOAPnuke was used to process the raw data, throwing out any read that contained adapters or uncalled bases, had a mean Phred below 15, or lacked an exact constant-primer or identifier match. High-quality paired reads were merged with COPE v1.2.5, and unique nucleotide sequences were defined as clonotypes. MiTCR v1.1 was used to align the clonotypes against IMGT TRBV, TRBD and TRBJ reference segments. The analysis included only V-J combinations with a frequency above 0.0001, which together covered about 99% of the repertoires. A TCS score was defined as the ratio between F50 (clonal expansion) and ExV (chaos), using BLOSUM62-based TCRdist between CDR3 peptides within each V-J. Welch's t-statistics and random forest reduced several hundred V-J features to fewer than 15, which were used in a naive Bayes classifier (R e1071). TCRdb ran its own pipeline on the public reads, namely fastp trimming at Q25 and MiXCR clone calling, and kept in-frame beta chains. Every entry covers one CDR3 protein and lists the most common genes and DNA from its rows. The V and J calls here are based on TCRdb, not the publication. A total of about 420,000 distinct CDR3 sequences appear in this sample, approximately 14% of them only once. About 4.9% of the sample is held by the ten biggest clonotypes.

This clonotype turned up a few times. Its antigen remains undetermined. Base qualities were left out, and no much larger clone turns up one base away. This TCR came from a woman younger than 35 with Graves' hyperthyroidism. The receptor chain draws on TRBV24-1 and TRBJ2-3; TRBD2 fits 8 bases in the junction. Sequencing was carried out using blood. Here the CDR3 is given as CATSDLVPGAGGGDTQYF. The sequenced DNA is TGTGCCACCAGTGATTTGGTCCCGGGGGCGGGAGGAGGAGATACGCAGTATTTT.